This passage covers 21 T cell receptor beta chains from one sample sequenced in a study of T cell responses to AZD1222 COVID-19 vaccine. Some clones are missing from TCRdb's copy, which holds only in-frame ones; the method was immunoSEQ multiplex PCR. Found here are 180,000 or so clones, 88% of them singletons; the top ten hold roughly 26%. The specimen was peripheral blood, collected 28 days after the second AZD1222 dose. These receptors were taken from an adult who received the AZD1222 COVID-19 vaccine.

V and J are TRBV4-3 and TRBJ2-7, with 7 bases that match TRBD2. Germline assignment: CDR1 LGHNA and CDR2 YSLEER. The J segment lost 4 bases and the V segment lost 4 bases, leaving 7 bases of the junction unmatched. This CDR3 region has 14 residues. In DNA form, the CDR3 reads TGCGCCAGCAGCCCCTTCGCGGGAGTGTACGAGCAGTACTTC. Protein: CASSPFAGVYEQYF.

The rearrangement links TRBV5-6 to TRBJ2-4, with D perhaps matching TRBD2 (6 bases). The CDR3 is made up of 15 amino acids. CDR1 SGHDT and CDR2 YYEEEE come from the germline V gene. The ends were cut back, 1 base at V and 0 bases at J, with 8 bases in the middle. The DNA for the CDR3 is TGTGCCAGCAGCTTGACCGGGGGAGCCAAAAACATTCAGTACTTC. It specifies CASSLTGGAKNIQYF.

This clone appeared once. The CDR3 reads CASSHGTSGIFF. CDR3 bases: TGTGCCAGCAGTCACGGGACTAGCGGGATTTTCTTC. This chain links TRBV6-5 with TRBJ2-1; 13 bases align to TRBD2. The junction had 5 bases not matched to a gene; V was cut back by 5 bases and J by 16 bases. The CDR3 has 12 residues. Germline CDR1 reads MNHEY; CDR2 reads SVGAGI.

This clone appeared once. The V gene is TRBV21-1, the J gene TRBJ1-5; the table names TRBD1, a call not compared with the DNA. TRBV21-1 is a pseudogene. This CDR3 is built from 15 residues. The CDR3 sequence: CASSKVTGDHQPQHF. The CDR3, as DNA: TGTGCCAGCAGCAAAGTAACAGGGGATCATCAGCCCCAGCATTTT.

The rearrangement joins TRBV5-4 to TRBJ2-1; the match to TRBD1 covers 11 bases. The J segment lost 8 bases and the V segment lost 4 bases, leaving 5 bases of the junction unmatched. Germline-derived CDR1 and CDR2 are SGHNT and YYREEE (reference sequence). This CDR3 is 14 amino acids long. CDR3 in DNA: TGTGCCAGCAGCGGCTGGACAGGGGGCTATGAGCAGTTCTTC. Its protein is CASSGWTGGYEQFF. The variable domain in full, with the rest retrieved from reference TRBV5-4 and TRBJ2-1, is ETGVTQSPTHLIKTRGQQVTLRCSSQSGHNTVSWYQQALGQGPQFIFQYYREEENGRGNFPPRFSGLQFPNYSSELNVNALELDDSALYLCASSGWTGGYEQFFGPGTRLTVL.

V and J are TRBV28 and TRBJ2-7; D might be TRBD1 (6 bases). The V gene's germline CDR1 is MDHEN and CDR2 SYDVKM. CDR3 length: 14 residues. V was pared by 4 bases and J by 2 bases, with 12 bases between. The CDR3 coding sequence is TGTGCCAGCAGTTCGACAGGAAGGGCCTACGAGCAGTACTTC. Protein product: CASSSTGRAYEQYF.

CDR3: CASSPPGILDGYTF. CDR3 sequence (DNA): TGTGCCAGCTCACCACCGGGGATCCTTGATGGCTACACCTTC. The chain couples TRBV18 to TRBJ1-2, with D unclear. The V end lost 0 bases, the J end lost 6 bases, and 11 bases lay between the germline ends. The V gene's germline CDR1 is KGHSH and CDR2 LQKENI. CDR3 length equals 14 residues. The variable domain in full, completed from reference TRBV18 and TRBJ1-2, reads NAGVMQNPRHLVRRRGQEARLRCSPMKGHSHVYWYRQLPEEGLKFMVYLQKENIIDESGMPKERFSAEFPKEGPSILRIQQVVRGDSAAYFCASSPPGILDGYTFGSGTRLTVV.

The chain couples TRBV7-9 to TRBJ2-3; 9 nucleotides agree with TRBD2. CDR1 is SEHNR, CDR2 FQNEAQ, per germline (reference sequence). V lost 4 bases and J lost 2; bases outside the gene matches: 7. The CDR3 covers 16 residues. For the CDR3, the DNA is TGTGCCAGCAGCTACAATATAGCGGGAGCCACAGATACGCAGTATTTT. It is translated as CASSYNIAGATDTQYF.

This rearrangement joins TRBV4-2 to TRBJ1-4; TRBD1 is a possible D gene (5 bases). The germline V gene encodes CDR1 LGHNA and CDR2 YNFKEQ. The CDR3 runs to 19 residues. Trimming left V 0 bases short and J 3 bases short, with 20 bases between. The CDR3: CASSQDWAGSRFSNEKLFF. CDR3 nucleotides: TGTGCCAGCAGCCAAGATTGGGCAGGGAGTCGCTTTTCTAATGAAAAACTGTTTTTT.

About this clone itself: Other DNA variants within this sample encode the same CDR3. This chain connects TRBV9 to TRBJ2-7, with 14 bases matching TRBD2. Losses at the gene ends were 2 bases for V and 2 bases for J; bases not matched to a gene: 3. This CDR3 has 16 residues. In germline, CDR1 is SGDLS, CDR2 YYNGEE. The CDR3 coding sequence is TGTGCCAGCAGCGTGGGACTAGCGGGAGCCCCCTACGAGCAGTACTTC. Translation gives CASSVGLAGAPYEQYF.

The rearrangement uses TRBV6-4 and TRBJ2-1; TRBD2 matches at 12 bases. The CDR3 is 15 amino acids. The germline CDR1 and CDR2 sequences are MRHNA and SNTAGT. V lost 4 bases to trimming and J lost 5 bases; unmatched junction nucleotides: 3. The chain's CDR3 is CASSGGTSGHNEQFF. The CDR3 coding sequence is TGTGCCAGCAGTGGTGGGACTAGCGGGCACAATGAGCAGTTCTTC.

The V and J genes are TRBV30 and TRBJ1-3; D call uncertain. Per the germline V gene, CDR1 is GTSNPN and CDR2 is SVGIG (reference sequence). V lost 2 bases and J 2 bases, leaving 13 bases between the germline ends. This CDR3 spans 15 amino acids. The CDR3, as DNA: TGTGCCTGGAGTACCACCCGGCGCACTGGAAACACCATATATTTT. This sequence encodes CAWSTTRRTGNTIYF.

This chain links TRBV5-8 with TRBJ2-7; 7 bases fit TRBD2. The CDR3 totals 13 residues. Germline V gives CDR1 SGHTS, CDR2 YDEGEE. The junction had 9 bases not matched to a gene; V was cut back by 10 bases and J by 2 bases. The CDR3 nucleotides read TGTGCCGGGGCGACCGGGAGGACCTACGAGCAGTACTTC. It codes for CAGATGRTYEQYF.

The gene calls are TRBV28 and TRBJ1-6; 7 bases align to TRBD1. V was clipped by 3 bases and J by 9 bases; unmatched bases: 2. The CDR3 has 13 amino acids. Per the germline V gene, CDR1 is MDHEN and CDR2 is SYDVKM. CDR3 protein: CASSFRGGSPLHF. CDR3 bases: TGTGCCAGCAGTTTCAGGGGGGGTTCACCCCTCCACTTT.

This clone was observed a few times. The rearrangement joins TRBV5-4 to TRBJ2-7; 9 nucleotides agree with TRBD1. Germline loops: CDR1 SGHNT, CDR2 YYREEE (reference sequence). This CDR3 comprises 15 residues. The V and J ends lost 6 bases and 2 bases, in that order; junction bases with no gene match: 9. The CDR3 DNA follows: TGTGCCAGCATCCCGGACAGGGGAGCCACCTACGAGCAGTACTTC. This gives the protein CASIPDRGATYEQYF.

The gene calls are TRBV3-1 (or the pseudogene TRBV3-2) and TRBJ2-3; possibly TRBD2 for D (6 bases). The CDR3 totals 15 residues. CDR1 is LGHDT, CDR2 YNNKEL, per germline (reference sequence). The germline V and J ends were trimmed by 5 bases and 6 bases, with 18 bases remaining between them. The CDR3 region is CASSKSGESADTQYF. The CDR3 nucleotides read TGTGCCAGCAGCAAATCGGGGGAGTCGGCGGATACGCAGTATTTT.

This chain uses TRBV7-9 with TRBJ2-5; 9 bases are shared with TRBD1. Germline values: CDR1 SEHNR, CDR2 FQNEAQ (reference sequence). V gave up 4 bases and J gave up 4 bases; unmatched junction bases: 7. This CDR3 is built from 15 residues. The CDR3 region is CASSYDRGSGETQYF. The CDR3 DNA reads as TGTGCCAGCAGCTACGACAGGGGGAGTGGAGAGACCCAGTACTTC.

V usage is TRBV7-2 and J usage is TRBJ2-7; 7 nucleotides line up with TRBD2. Germline CDR1 and CDR2: SGHTA and FQGNSA. The CDR3 is 15 residues long. V dropped 3 bases and J dropped 2; count of bases not matched to a gene: 7. DNA of the CDR3: TGTGCCAGCAGCTTTGGGGAGCGGGGCACCTACGAGCAGTACTTC. Its translation is CASSFGERGTYEQYF. The whole variable domain, remainder taken from reference TRBV7-2 and TRBJ2-7, is GAGVSQSPSNKVTEKGKDVELRCDPISGHTALYWYRQSLGQGLEFLIYFQGNSAPDKSGLPSDRFSAERTGGSVSTLTIQRTQQEDSAVYLCASSFGERGTYEQYFGPGTRLTVT.

V and J are TRBV28 and TRBJ2-1, with D possibly being TRBD2 (6 bases). The germline CDR1 and CDR2 sequences are MDHEN and SYDVKM. The germline V and J ends were trimmed by 1 base and 7 bases, with 17 bases remaining between them. The CDR3 is 16 amino acids. The CDR3 is CASSLFGLATGNEQFF. Written as DNA, the CDR3 is TGTGCCAGCAGTTTATTCGGGCTAGCGACGGGGAATGAGCAGTTCTTC.

This clone was picked up one time. V gene TRBV6-5 combines with J gene TRBJ1-2; D perhaps matches TRBD1 (6 bases). Germline V lookup: CDR1 MNHEY, CDR2 SVGAGI. This CDR3 is 15 amino acids long. The germline V and J ends were trimmed by 0 bases and 4 bases, with 12 bases remaining between them. CDR3 loop: CASSYSSGVTYGYTF. Here the CDR3 DNA reads TGTGCCAGCAGTTACTCATCAGGGGTGACCTATGGCTACACCTTC.

The chain combines TRBV2 with TRBJ2-1; D call uncertain. This CDR3 spans 14 amino acids. With 9 bases removed from V and 2 bases from J, the gap between germline ends came to 14 bases. CDR1 is SNHLY and CDR2 is FYNNEI in the germline V gene. The DNA for the CDR3 is TGTGCCAGTGGGCTGGAGCCCCCCTACAATGAGCAGTTCTTC. Translated: CASGLEPPYNEQFF.